This is a list of T cell receptor beta chains from one sample in a study of OX40 agonist ivuxolimab in advanced cancers. Assay: immunoSEQ multiplex PCR; the TCRdb copy retains only in-frame clones and omits some. Of 21,000 or so clones listed, nearly 80% were seen once; the top ten hold about 17%. This sample comprised CD4+ or CD8+ T cells sorted from blood, obtained in a trial of the OX40 agonist ivuxolimab. These receptors came from an adult with an advanced solid tumor such as melanoma, head and neck, liver or kidney cancer. Each CDR3 is given with its conserved first and last residue. D genes are given only for firm matches. Size values are once, few and many counts, or a class for expanded clones, and some rows have none.

>TRBV29-1|TRBD1|TRBJ1-1|few|12
TGCAGCGTTGTGACAGGGGGAACTGAAGCTTTCTTT
CSVVTGGTEAFF
>TRBV7-3|TRBD2|TRBJ2-5|-|20
TGTGCCAGCAGCTTAACCCCCCCCGGACTAGCGGGAGTGAGTGAAGAGACCCAGTACTTC
CASSLTPPGLAGVSEETQYF
>TRBV7-8|TRBD1|TRBJ1-5|-|14
TGTGCCAGCAGCCGGGGGACAGTCAATCAGCCCCAGCATTTT
CASSRGTVNQPQHF
>TRBV9|-|TRBJ1-1|few|11
TGTGCCAGCAGCAACGGTCCTGAAGCTTTCTTT
CASSNGPEAFF
>TRBV10-3|-|TRBJ1-1|-|14
TGTGCCATCAGTGAATTGTCCCGGAACACTGAAGCTTTCTTT
CAISELSRNTEAFF
>TRBV15|-|TRBJ2-5|-|15
TGTGCCACCAGTCGAGGATTGGGCGTCCGGGAGACCCAGTACTTC
CATSRGLGVRETQYF
>TRBV28|-|TRBJ2-7|-|13
TGTGCCAGCAGCTTGCCGGTTTCCTACGAGCAGTACTTC
CASSLPVSYEQYF
>TRBV6-1|-|TRBJ1-1|-|13
TGTGCCAGCAGTTTACAGCTGAACACTGAAGCTTTCTTT
CASSLQLNTEAFF
>TRBV7-9|-|TRBJ1-5|-|15
TGTGCCAGCAGCACACCGGGCCCTAGCAATCAGCCCCAGCATTTT
CASSTPGPSNQPQHF
>TRBV18|TRBD1|TRBJ2-2|-|15
TGTGCCAGCTCACCACGGGACAGGGACACCGGGGAGCTGTTTTTT
CASSPRDRDTGELFF
>TRBV27|-|TRBJ1-2|few|14
TGTGCCAGCAGTTCCATGACAGCTTACTATGGCTACACCTTC
CASSSMTAYYGYTF
>TRBV5-1|-|TRBJ2-7|-|16
TGCGCCAGCAGAATCGACGCCTTGAGCGGATCCTACGAGCAGTACTTC
CASRIDALSGSYEQYF
>TRBV7-6|TRBD1|TRBJ1-5|-|15
TGTGCCAGCAGCTTAGGGACAGGGGAGGGCCAGCCCCAGCATTTT
CASSLGTGEGQPQHF
>TRBV28|-|TRBJ1-2|few|13
TGTGCCAGCAGCCGAGGGACGAGGGATGGCTACACCTTC
CASSRGTRDGYTF
>TRBV4-2|-|TRBJ1-5|-|15
TGTGCCAGCAGCACACCGGGCCCTAGCAATCAGCCCCAGCATTTT
CASSTPGPSNQPQHF
>TRBV4-3|-|TRBJ1-2|-|16
TGCGCCAGCAGCCAAGAAAAGGCAGGACCAGGTGGTGGCTACACCTTC
CASSQEKAGPGGGYTF
>TRBV6-5|TRBD2|TRBJ2-3|-|13
TGTGCCAGCAGTTATTCGACTAGCGGGGGGCAGTATTTT
CASSYSTSGGQYF
>TRBV4-1|TRBD2|TRBJ2-3|once|15
TGCGCCAGCAGGGGGGGCGGGGGGTACACAGATACGCAGTATTTT
CASRGGGGYTDTQYF
>TRBV19|TRBD1|TRBJ1-2|-|16
TGTGCCAGTAGTATGGGGACAGTCGCCACTAACTATGGCTACACCTTC
CASSMGTVATNYGYTF
>TRBV10-3|TRBD2|TRBJ2-3|few|13
TGTGCCGGGGGGGGAGGAGGGGCAGATACGCAGTATTTT
CAGGGGGADTQYF
>TRBV19|-|TRBJ1-3|-|16
TGTGCCAGCCAGACCGTGGGTCTACGAAGCGGAAACACCATATATTTT
CASQTVGLRSGNTIYF
>TRBV6-4|-|TRBJ1-2|-|11
TGTGCCAGCACGGAGGGGTATGGCTACACCTTC
CASTEGYGYTF
>TRBV7-9|TRBD1|TRBJ1-1|-|15
TGTGCCAGCAGCTTTCTGGACAGGGAGGGCCCTGAAGCTTTCTTT
CASSFLDREGPEAFF